The table lists the clone carrying this T cell receptor (beta chain) with many counts. The antigen is not known. TCRdb recomputed calls from the 5' RACE reads with MiXCR, one row per CDR3 protein. This sample has 750,000 to 850,000 distinct CDR3 sequences, with over 9.5% found just once. This sample was taken from a study of CD8 T cells in ankylosing spondylitis. CDR1 and CDR2 from the germline V gene are MGHRA and YSYEKL. The V gene lost 0 bases and the J gene lost 5 bases, with 7 bases spanning the gap. The CDR3 is made up of 13 amino acids. The study, taken as a whole, reports: A TCR beta motif of fewer than ten highly homologous variants seemed to mark ankylosing spondylitis blood. Significantly higher representation of disease-linked clones was reported for matched ankylosing spondylitis synovial fluid.

Sequencing was done on a sample of blood, either unsorted or a sorted T cell fraction (not recorded which). The clonotype was recovered from a male donor with ankylosing spondylitis. The chain recombines TRBV4-1 with TRBJ2-5; D is ambiguous. CDR3 nucleotide sequence: TGCGCCAGCAGCCAAGAGGGAAGGGAGACCCAGTACTTC. Encoded protein: CASSQEGRETQYF.